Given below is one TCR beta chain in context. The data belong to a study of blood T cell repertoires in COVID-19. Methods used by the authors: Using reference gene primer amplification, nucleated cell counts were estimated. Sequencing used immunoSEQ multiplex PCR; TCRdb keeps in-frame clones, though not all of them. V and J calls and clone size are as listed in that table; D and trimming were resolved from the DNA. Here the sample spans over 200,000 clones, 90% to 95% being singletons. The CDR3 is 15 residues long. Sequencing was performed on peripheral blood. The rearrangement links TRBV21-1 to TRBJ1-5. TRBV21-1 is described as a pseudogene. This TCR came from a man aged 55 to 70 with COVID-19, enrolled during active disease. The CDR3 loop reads CASSKAGTGNQPQHF. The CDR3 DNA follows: TGTGCCAGCAGCAAAGCTGGGACTGGCAATCAGCCCCAGCATTTT.